This T cell receptor (beta chain) came from a study of T cells expressing NK-cell markers. Looking at the study overall: HCMV seropositivity characterized seven of the eight sequenced donors, and seronegativity one. Whole-study results and caveats: In four donors, these clonotypes also led the CD3+CD56-NKG2C+ fraction. In about six donors, dominant CD3+CD56+NKG2C+ clones formed roughly 1.0-7.5% of CD8+ cells.

The CDR3 extends over 14 amino acids. CDR1 and CDR2 from the germline V gene are MNHEY and SMNVEV (reference sequence). About this clonotype itself: The antigen remains undetermined.

TCRdb reprocessed the 5' RACE reads and keeps a single row for each CDR3 protein, giving no DNA. The listing contains about 380,000 distinct CDR3 sequences. The sequencing input was blood T cells: a sorted CD56 or NKG2C T cell subset, CD4+ or CD8+ T cells, or bulk PBMC T cells (not recorded which). The chain joins TRBV27 to TRBJ2-1; TCRdb's assignment of TRBD2 cannot be checked, as there is no DNA. The source is a man aged 18 to 69 in good health. Here the CDR3 reads CASSLNEGKNEQFF.